The clone carrying this T cell receptor beta chain was found once. Its target is not known. At one of its ends the junction is not consistent with the germline gene, which may arise from a read error. The source of the sample is a study of tumor and adjacent non-tumor tissue in lung cancer. Study details: The patients, approximately nine men and a few women, were roughly 30 to 76 with stage I to III disease. Regarding the study as a whole: Normal lung showed higher cumulative top 100 clone frequency than tumor. Patients with more diverse tumor TCRs had worse survival.

The CDR3 extends over 17 amino acids. Germline V gives CDR1 SGHAT, CDR2 FQNNGV. This sample's RNA came from whole unsorted tissue. Three rounds of nested PCR, following a modified ARM-PCR protocol, produced the TCRbeta library. Each CDR3 protein is one row after TCRdb ran MiXCR on the multiplex PCR reads. The sample has 120,000 or so distinct CDR3 sequences, approximately 87% seen once. The genes are TRBV11-2 and TRBJ2-2; D may be TRBD2 (6 bases). What was sequenced was lung tumor tissue. This TCR came from a man aged 70 or older with non-small cell lung cancer. CDR3 bases: TGTGCCAGCAGATTAGCATTAGGAGGGGCGAACACAGGGGAGCTGTTTTTT. This translates into CASRLALGGANTGELFF.